The rows below give T cell receptor beta chains drawn from one sample of a study of T cells in Graves' hyperthyroidism and ophthalmopathy. TCRdb re-analysed the multiplex PCR reads in MiXCR, keeping a single row per CDR3 protein. This table has 360,000 or so distinct CDR3 sequences, about a fifth appearing once. Sequencing used blood. The origin of the receptors is a woman aged 18-29 years with Graves' hyperthyroidism. Both conserved end residues are part of each CDR3. A D gene is named only where the DNA matches it firmly. The listing skips clone size in some rows; elsewhere it reads once, few, many or a size class.

>TRBV6-1|TRBJ1-2|-|-
TGTGCCAGCAGTGAAGAGAAGGAGGGTAACTATGGCTACACCTTC
CASSEEKEGNYGYTF
>TRBV3-1|TRBJ2-7|once|-
TGTGCCAGCAGCCAAGTGAGGGGCGAGCAGTACTTC
CASSQVRGEQYF
>TRBV11-2|TRBJ1-2|-|-
TGTGCCAGCAGCTTAAACCATGAGGCAGGGTCAGGAGGTGGCTACACCTTC
CASSLNHEAGSGGGYTF
>TRBV10-3|TRBJ2-5|many|TRBD2
TGTGCCATCAGTGAGTCTGCTCTAGCGGACCAAGAGACCCAGTACTTC
CAISESALADQETQYF
>TRBV11-2|TRBJ2-7|-|-
TGTGCCAGCAGCTTCTTCCCTGGGGCCACATACGAGCAGTACTTC
CASSFFPGATYEQYF
>TRBV7-2|TRBJ1-5|-|-
TGTGCCAGCAGCTTAGCTTGGACAGGCAATCAGCCCCAGCATTTT
CASSLAWTGNQPQHF
>TRBV12-3/TRBV12-4|TRBJ2-5|many|-
TGTGCCAGCAGGAGCCTGGGGACCCAGTACTTC
CASRSLGTQYF
>TRBV12-3/TRBV12-4|TRBJ2-5|many|-
TGTGCCAGCAGTTTAGAAGGGCAAGAGACCCAGTACTTC
CASSLEGQETQYF
>TRBV18|TRBJ1-1|many|TRBD1
TGTGCCAGCTCAGCGACAGGGACTGAAGCTTTCTTT
CASSATGTEAFF
>TRBV12-3/TRBV12-4|TRBJ1-2|-|TRBD1
TGTGCCAGCAGTTACCGGGACAGGGGGCCAAGGTTTGGCTACACCTTC
CASSYRDRGPRFGYTF
>TRBV20-1|TRBJ2-5|-|TRBD2
TGCAGTGCTAGGACTAGCGGGGGGGCCCGGGAGACCCAGTACTTC
CSARTSGGARETQYF
>TRBV6-5|TRBJ2-7|-|TRBD1
TGTGCCAGCAGTTTTAGCCTAGGACAGGGATCTTACGGGCAGTACTTC
CASSFSLGQGSYGQYF
>TRBV6-1|TRBJ2-2|-|TRBD2
TGTGCCAGCACAACCCGATTAGCGGGAGGATCCGGGGAGCTGTTTTTT
CASTTRLAGGSGELFF
>TRBV6-2/TRBV6-3|TRBJ2-7|-|-
TGTGCCAGCAGTTCCATCCCCGAGCAGTACTTC
CASSSIPEQYF
>TRBV12-3/TRBV12-4|TRBJ1-2|many|TRBD1
TGTGCCAGCAGTGGTGGGACAGGGGACTATGGCTACACCTTC
CASSGGTGDYGYTF
>TRBV6-5|TRBJ1-2|many|-
TGTGCCAGCAGTTATCAGGGAGAAAGTTATGGCTACACCTTC
CASSYQGESYGYTF
>TRBV30|TRBJ1-1|many|-
TGTGCCTGGAACCCACTTGGGGGTATGAACACTGAAGCTTTCTTT
CAWNPLGGMNTEAFF
>TRBV7-2|TRBJ1-1|-|-
TGTGCCAGCAACCTGCCAGCGGGGACTACTGAAGCTTTCTTT
CASNLPAGTTEAFF
>TRBV28|TRBJ1-1|-|TRBD1
TGTGCCAGCAGTGGCCCAGGGGGCTGGACTGAAGCTTTCTTT
CASSGPGGWTEAFF
>TRBV29-1|TRBJ1-1|many|-
TGCAGCGCACAGGACGGAGACACTGAAGCTTTCTTT
CSAQDGDTEAFF
>TRBV2|TRBJ2-5|many|-
TGTGCCAGCAGACCGGGAGAGACCCAGTACTTC
CASRPGETQYF
>TRBV5-1|TRBJ2-5|many|-
TGCGCCAGCGGCGTTGTGTATGGCGGGGACGAAGAGACCCAGTACTTC
CASGVVYGGDEETQYF
>TRBV7-6|TRBJ2-2|many|TRBD1
TGTGCCAGCAGCAGGGACCACAGGGGTTCCGGCACCGGGGAGCTGTTTTTT
CASSRDHRGSGTGELFF
>TRBV6-1|TRBJ2-7|many|-
TGTGCCAGCAGTGATGCAGGGACCTACGAGCAGTACTTC
CASSDAGTYEQYF
>TRBV11-2|TRBJ2-5|-|-
TGTGCCAGCAGCTTCGGGACTCGAGAAACCCAGTACTTC
CASSFGTRETQYF
>TRBV3-1|TRBJ1-1|few|-
TGTGCCAGCAGCCAACTTGCGAACACTGAAGCTTTCTTT
CASSQLANTEAFF